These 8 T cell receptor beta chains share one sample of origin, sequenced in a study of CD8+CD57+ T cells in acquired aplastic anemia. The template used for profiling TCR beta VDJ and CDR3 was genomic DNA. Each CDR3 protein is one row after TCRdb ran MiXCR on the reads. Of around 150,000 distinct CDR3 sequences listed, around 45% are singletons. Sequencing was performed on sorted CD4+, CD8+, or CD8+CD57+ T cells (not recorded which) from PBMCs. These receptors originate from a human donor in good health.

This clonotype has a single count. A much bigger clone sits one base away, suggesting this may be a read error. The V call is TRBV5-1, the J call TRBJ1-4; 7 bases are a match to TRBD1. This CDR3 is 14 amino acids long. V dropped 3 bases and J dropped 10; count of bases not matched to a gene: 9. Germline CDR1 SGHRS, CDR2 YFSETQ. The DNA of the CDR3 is TGCGCCAGCAGCTCCTTAGGGACAGATCGAAAACTGTTTTTT. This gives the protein CASSSLGTDRKLFF. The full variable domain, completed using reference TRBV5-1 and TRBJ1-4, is KAGVTQTPRYLIKTRGQQVTLSCSPISGHRSVSWYQQTPGQGLQFLFEYFSETQRNKGNFPGRFSGRQFSNSRSEMNVSTLELGDSALYLCASSSLGTDRKLFFGSGTQLSVL.

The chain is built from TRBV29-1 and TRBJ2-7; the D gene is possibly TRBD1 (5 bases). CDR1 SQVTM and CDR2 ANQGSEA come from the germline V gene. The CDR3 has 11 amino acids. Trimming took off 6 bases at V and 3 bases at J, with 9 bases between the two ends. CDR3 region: CSVLTVYEQYF. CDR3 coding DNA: TGCAGCGTCCTGACAGTCTACGAGCAGTACTTC.

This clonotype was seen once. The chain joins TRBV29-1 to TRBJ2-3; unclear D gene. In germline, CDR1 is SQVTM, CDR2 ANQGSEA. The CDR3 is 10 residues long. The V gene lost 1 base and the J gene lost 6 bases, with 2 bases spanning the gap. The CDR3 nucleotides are TGCAGCGTTGAAGGGGATACGCAGTATTTT. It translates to CSVEGDTQYF.

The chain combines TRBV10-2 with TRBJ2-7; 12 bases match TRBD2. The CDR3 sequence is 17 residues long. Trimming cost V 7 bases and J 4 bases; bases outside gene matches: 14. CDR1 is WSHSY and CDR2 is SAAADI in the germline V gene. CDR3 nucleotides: TGCGCCAGCAATCCAATCGGGACTAGCGGGTTCTTATACGAGCAGTACTTC. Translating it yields CASNPIGTSGFLYEQYF.

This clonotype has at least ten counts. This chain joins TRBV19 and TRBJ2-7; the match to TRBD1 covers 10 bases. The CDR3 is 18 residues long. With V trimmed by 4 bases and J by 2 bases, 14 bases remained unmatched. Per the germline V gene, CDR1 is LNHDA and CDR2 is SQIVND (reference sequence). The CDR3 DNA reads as TGTGCCAGTAGTACCGGGACAGGGGTGTGGAAGGAACCCTACGAGCAGTACTTC. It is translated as CASSTGTGVWKEPYEQYF.

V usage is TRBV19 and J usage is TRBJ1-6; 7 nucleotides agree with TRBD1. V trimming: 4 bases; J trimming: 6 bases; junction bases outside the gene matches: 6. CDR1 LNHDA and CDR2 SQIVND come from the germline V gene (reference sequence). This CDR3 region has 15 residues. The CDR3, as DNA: TGTGCCAGTAGTAACTCAGGGGGACCTAATTCACCCCTCCACTTT. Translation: CASSNSGGPNSPLHF.

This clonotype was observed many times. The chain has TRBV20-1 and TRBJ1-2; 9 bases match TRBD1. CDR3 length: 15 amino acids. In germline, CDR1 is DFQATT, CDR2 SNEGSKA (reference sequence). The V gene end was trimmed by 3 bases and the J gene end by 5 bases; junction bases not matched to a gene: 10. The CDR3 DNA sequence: TGCAGTGCTAGGGGAGGGACAGGGAGCGTTTATGGCTACACCTTC. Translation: CSARGGTGSVYGYTF.

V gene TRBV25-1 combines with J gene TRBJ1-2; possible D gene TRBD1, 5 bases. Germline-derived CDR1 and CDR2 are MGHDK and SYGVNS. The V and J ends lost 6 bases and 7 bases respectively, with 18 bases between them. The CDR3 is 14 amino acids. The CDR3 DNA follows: TGTGCCAGCAGGGGCTGGGGACTTGAAGGTGGCTACACCTTC. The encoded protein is CASRGWGLEGGYTF.